The next 18 T cell receptor beta chains were all read from a single sample in a study of T cell responses to AZD1222 COVID-19 vaccine. Sequenced by immunoSEQ multiplex PCR; TCRdb stores in-frame clones only, minus some. Among about 140,000 clones listed, 91% were seen once. The sequenced sample was peripheral blood, obtained 28 days after the second dose of the MenACWY control vaccine. Receptor source: an adult who received the MenACWY meningococcal vaccine as a control.

The chain recombines TRBV24-1 with TRBJ2-7; 9 nucleotides line up with TRBD2. Germline lookup yields CDR1 KGHDR and CDR2 SFDVKD. The V segment lost 0 bases and the J segment 0 bases; nucleotides outside the gene matches: 11. The CDR3 consists of 19 residues. CDR3 DNA: TGTGCCACCAGTGATTTGAGGGGGACTAGCTTTTTAAGCTCCTACGAGCAGTACTTC. It yields the protein CATSDLRGTSFLSSYEQYF.

V is TRBV7-2 and J is TRBJ2-3; TRBD2 matches at 13 bases. This CDR3 is built from 17 residues. Germline CDR1 reads SGHTA; CDR2 reads FQGNSA. The trim removed 5 bases at V and 0 bases at J, leaving 5 bases unmatched. CDR3 protein: CASSMGLAGTSTDTQYF. CDR3 DNA: TGTGCCAGCAGCATGGGACTAGCGGGAACTAGCACAGATACGCAGTATTTT. The full variable domain, in which reference TRBV7-2 and TRBJ2-3 provide the parts outside the CDR3, is GAGVSQSPSNKVTEKGKDVELRCDPISGHTALYWYRQSLGQGLEFLIYFQGNSAPDKSGLPSDRFSAERTGGSVSTLTIQRTQQEDSAVYLCASSMGLAGTSTDTQYFGPGTRLTVL.

CDR3 coding DNA: TGTGCCAGCAGACCACAGGGGGGTACTGGAAACACCATATATTTT. This gives the protein CASRPQGGTGNTIYF. The chain carries TRBV6-5 and TRBJ1-3; 8 nucleotides agree with TRBD1. Per germline, CDR1 MNHEY and CDR2 SVGAGI. V lost 6 bases and J lost 2; bases outside the gene matches: 6. The CDR3 spans 15 residues.

This chain joins TRBV29-1 and TRBJ1-1; 9 nucleotides agree with TRBD1. This CDR3 has 11 residues. CDR1 and CDR2 from the germline V gene are SQVTM and ANQGSEA. DNA for the CDR3: TGCAGTGGGGGACAGGGCGGAAAAGCTTTCTTT. Its protein is CSGGQGGKAFF.

This rearrangement joins TRBV5-1 to TRBJ2-3; D is ambiguous. The V end was cut by 5 bases, the J end by 4 bases, with 8 bases between. The CDR3 runs to 12 residues. Per germline, CDR1 SGHRS and CDR2 YFSETQ. The CDR3 coding sequence is TGCGCCAGCAGAATCGATTCAGATACGCAGTATTTT. This encodes CASRIDSDTQYF.

The rearrangement uses TRBV7-9 and TRBJ1-1; D is undetermined. The CDR3 covers 14 residues. Germline-derived CDR1 and CDR2 are SEHNR and FQNEAQ (reference sequence). Deletions cut 4 bases from V and 2 bases from J, with 11 bases between. CDR3 coding DNA: TGTGCCAGCAGCTCAAACGACGGAAACACTGAAGCTTTCTTT. Amino acids: CASSSNDGNTEAFF.

The rearrangement uses TRBV5-6 and TRBJ2-3; 10 positions match TRBD2. With 1 base clipped from V and 5 bases from J, the junction kept 7 bases outside the gene matches. CDR3 length: 16 residues. Germline V gives CDR1 SGHDT, CDR2 YYEEEE. CDR3 in amino acids: CASSLRLAGALDTQYF. The CDR3 nucleotides are TGTGCCAGCAGCTTGAGGCTAGCGGGAGCATTAGATACGCAGTATTTT. Looking up the rest from reference TRBV5-6 and TRBJ2-3 gives the full variable domain: DAGVTQSPTHLIKTRGQQVTLRCSPKSGHDTVSWYQQALGQGPQFIFQYYEEEERQRGNFPDRFSGHQFPNYSSELNVNALLLGDSALYLCASSLRLAGALDTQYFGPGTRLTVL.

The rearrangement uses TRBV5-1 and TRBJ2-2; 7 nucleotides agree with TRBD2. Per the germline V gene, CDR1 is SGHRS and CDR2 is YFSETQ. The V segment lost 2 bases and the J segment 4 bases; nucleotides outside the gene matches: 5. CDR3 length: 15 residues. Here the CDR3 reads CASSLGGRGTGELFF. Here the CDR3 DNA reads TGCGCCAGCAGCTTAGGCGGGAGAGGCACCGGGGAGCTGTTTTTT.

The CDR3 sequence: CASSFGRGDDGYTF. CDR3 nucleotides: TGCGCCAGCAGCTTCGGACGGGGGGATGATGGCTACACCTTC. The chain joins TRBV5-1 to TRBJ1-2; D perhaps matches TRBD1 (5 bases). Germline assignment: CDR1 SGHRS and CDR2 YFSETQ. CDR3 length: 14 amino acids. The V gene lost 2 bases and the J gene lost 6 bases, with 14 bases spanning the gap.

This CDR3 is CASSLRLSAETQYF. For the CDR3, the DNA is TGTGCCAGCAGCTTACGGCTCAGTGCGGAGACCCAGTACTTC. The chain links TRBV7-2 to TRBJ2-5; D is undetermined. The CDR3 consists of 14 residues. V was pared by 2 bases and J by 5 bases, with 12 bases between. The germline V gene has CDR1 SGHTA and CDR2 FQGNSA. The whole variable domain, filled in from reference TRBV7-2 and TRBJ2-5, reads GAGVSQSPSNKVTEKGKDVELRCDPISGHTALYWYRQSLGQGLEFLIYFQGNSAPDKSGLPSDRFSAERTGGSVSTLTIQRTQQEDSAVYLCASSLRLSAETQYFGPGTRLLVL.

Worth noting for this clone: The same CDR3 can be traced to other DNA sequences in this sample. V usage is TRBV6-5 and J usage is TRBJ1-1; 7 positions agree with TRBD1. Germline-derived CDR1 and CDR2 are MNHEY and SVGAGI. The CDR3 runs 14 residues. With 5 bases clipped from V and 1 base from J, the junction kept 4 bases outside the gene matches. Here the CDR3 DNA reads TGTGCCAGCAGTCCCCGGACAGGGAACACTGAAGCTTTCTTT. Its protein product is CASSPRTGNTEAFF.

The chain uses TRBV5-8 and TRBJ2-7; perhaps D is TRBD1 or TRBD2 (5 bases each). The ends were cut back, 0 bases at V and 5 bases at J, with 18 bases in the middle. Germline-derived CDR1 and CDR2 are SGHTS and YDEGEE. This CDR3 has 16 residues. This CDR3 reads CASSLARTSDYDEQYF. Written as DNA, the CDR3 is TGTGCCAGCAGCTTGGCGCGGACATCCGACTATGACGAGCAGTACTTC.

This chain connects TRBV9 to TRBJ2-5; TRBD2 matches at 8 bases. Germline CDR1 is SGDLS and CDR2 is YYNGEE. This CDR3 contains 16 residues. With 2 bases clipped from V and 4 bases from J, the junction kept 10 bases outside the gene matches. DNA for the CDR3: TGTGCCAGCAGCGTGCTGCTCGCGGGGGGCCTAGAGACCCAGTACTTC. It translates to CASSVLLAGGLETQYF.

The gene calls are TRBV15 and TRBJ2-7; 7 bases agree with TRBD2. With 0 bases clipped from V and 6 bases from J, the junction kept 5 bases outside the gene matches. Germline V gene sequence: CDR1 LNHNV, CDR2 YYDKDF (reference sequence). This CDR3 has 14 residues. Written as DNA, the CDR3 is TGTGCCACCAGCAGAGATCTGGGGGGGTTCGAGCAGTACTTC. This encodes CATSRDLGGFEQYF.

The chain employs TRBV4-1 and TRBJ2-3; D is possibly TRBD1 or TRBD2 (5 bases each). The germline V gene encodes CDR1 MGHRA and CDR2 YSYEKL. Trimming took off 0 bases at V and 3 bases at J, with 7 bases between the two ends. The CDR3 contains 14 residues. CDR3 residues: CASSQDWGTDTQYF. DNA of the CDR3: TGCGCCAGCAGCCAAGATTGGGGGACAGATACGCAGTATTTT.

This clone was found once. This chain connects TRBV6-1 to TRBJ1-5; D uncertain. From germline, CDR1 is MNHNS and CDR2 SASEGT. CDR3 size: 15 residues. V lost 6 bases and J 7 bases, leaving 19 bases between the germline ends. The CDR3 is CASRGVSDLRQPQHF. Here the CDR3 DNA reads TGTGCCAGCAGGGGTGTTTCGGACCTACGCCAGCCCCAGCATTTT.

The chain links TRBV9 to TRBJ2-3; D gene unclear. This CDR3 spans 16 amino acids. From germline, CDR1 is SGDLS and CDR2 YYNGEE. The V and J ends lost 3 bases and 0 bases respectively, with 14 bases between them. The CDR3 spells CASSGWVAESTDTQYF. DNA of the CDR3: TGTGCCAGCAGCGGTTGGGTTGCGGAAAGCACAGATACGCAGTATTTT.

The V gene is TRBV28, the J gene TRBJ2-7; possible D gene TRBD1, 6 bases. Trimming removed 8 bases from V and 1 base from J, with 18 bases in between. CDR3 length: 15 residues. Germline loops: CDR1 MDHEN, CDR2 SYDVKM. The CDR3 reads CASSSGETESYEQYF. The CDR3 bases are TGTGCCAGCTCTTCAGGGGAAACGGAGTCCTACGAGCAGTACTTC. Drawing the rest from reference TRBV28 and TRBJ2-7, the complete variable domain is DVKVTQSSRYLVKRTGEKVFLECVQDMDHENMFWYRQDPGLGLRLIYFSYDVKMKEKGDIPEGYSVSREKKERFSLILESASTNQTSMYLCASSSGETESYEQYFGPGTRLTVT.